The rows below give T cell receptor beta chains drawn from one sample of a study of chemoradiotherapy in HPV16-positive cancers. Here immunoSEQ multiplex PCR was the method, and the copy in TCRdb shows in-frame clones only, minus some. The repertoire has roughly 8,300 clones, around 79% of them found once; the top ten carry about 38%. The specimen was tumor tissue, collected from a patient who underwent chemoradiotherapy. All receptors come from a human donor with HPV-associated anogenital cancer. The CDR3 runs from the conserved cysteine through the conserved F or W. A D gene is named only where the DNA matches it firmly. Clone size appears in some rows only: once, few, many, or a class for an expanded clone.

v_gene,d_gene,abundance,j_gene,CDR3nt,CDR3aa
TRBV9,NA,few,TRBJ1-3,TGTGCCAGCAGCGTATCAGGGACCTCTGGAAACACCATATATTTT,CASSVSGTSGNTIYF
TRBV13,NA,NA,TRBJ1-1,TGTGCCAGCAGCCCACGGGGGGTTCAATTCGGTACTGAAGCTTTCTTT,CASSPRGVQFGTEAFF
TRBV20-1,NA,NA,TRBJ1-1,TGCAGTGCCCACAAGGACACTGAAGCTTTCTTT,CSAHKDTEAFF
TRBV19,NA,NA,TRBJ2-5,TGTGCCAGTAGTCCGACAGGATCCAGGGAGACCCAGTACTTC,CASSPTGSRETQYF
TRBV6-6,NA,once,TRBJ1-1,TGTGCCAGCAGCCGACGCGGCAGGGATGATTCTGAAGCTTTCTTT,CASSRRGRDDSEAFF
TRBV11-3,TRBD1,NA,TRBJ2-5,TGTGCCAGCAGTACCGGGAACAGGGGAGAGGAGACCCAGTACTTC,CASSTGNRGEETQYF
TRBV7-8,NA,NA,TRBJ1-2,TGTGCCAGCAGCTCCAGGGTTCCTATCTATGGCTACACCTTC,CASSSRVPIYGYTF
TRBV28,NA,NA,TRBJ1-1,TGTGCCAGCACCAATATCTGGGAGGGTGGCACTGAAGCTTTCTTT,CASTNIWEGGTEAFF
TRBV6-5,NA,NA,TRBJ2-5,TGTGCCAGCAGTCTTCGAGGGATGGGAGAGACCCAGTACTTC,CASSLRGMGETQYF
TRBV5-1,TRBD1,NA,TRBJ2-1,TGCGCCAGCAGCTTCAGGGACAGGGGGAGAGCAGAGAGCTCCTACAATGAGCAGTTCTTC,CASSFRDRGRAESSYNEQFF
TRBV28,TRBD1,once,TRBJ2-7,TGCGTCTCCCGGACAGGGCTCGGCGAGCAGTACTTC,CVSRTGLGEQYF
TRBV20-1,NA,NA,TRBJ2-5,TGCAGTGCCAAAAAGGGATTGGAGCAGTACTTC,CSAKKGLEQYF
TRBV7-9,NA,NA,TRBJ2-2,TGTGCCAGCAGCTTCTCAGTGAACACCGGGGAGCTGTTTTTT,CASSFSVNTGELFF
TRBV7-2,NA,few,TRBJ2-2,TGTGCCAGCCACCGAGGGGACACCGGGGAGCTGTTTTTT,CASHRGDTGELFF
TRBV27,TRBD2,NA,TRBJ2-7,TGTGCCAGCCGAACTCGCGGGAGTCAGGGCGAGCAGTACTTC,CASRTRGSQGEQYF
TRBV2,NA,NA,TRBJ2-6,TGTGCCAGCGAAGACTCTGGGGCCAACGTCCTGACTTTC,CASEDSGANVLTF
TRBV7-9,TRBD1,NA,TRBJ2-5,TGTGCCAGCAGCCAGACGGGACAGCCTGGAGAGACCCAGTACTTC,CASSQTGQPGETQYF
TRBV14,NA,once,TRBJ2-4,TGTGCCAGCAGCCAAGAAATGGACAGAAAAAACATTCAGTACTTC,CASSQEMDRKNIQYF
TRBV7-9,NA,NA,TRBJ2-5,TGTGCCAGCAGCGTAGGTACAGGGACGTGGGAGACCCAGTACTTC,CASSVGTGTWETQYF
TRBV18,NA,NA,TRBJ2-3,TGTGCCAGCTCGCAGCGGGCTCGGCAGGGGACAGATACGCAGTATTTT,CASSQRARQGTDTQYF
TRBV6-1,NA,NA,TRBJ2-7,TGTGCCAGCAGTAGAGAAGGCTACGAGCAGTACTTC,CASSREGYEQYF
TRBV10-3,TRBD1,NA,TRBJ2-3,TGTGCCATCAGTGAACCCGGACAGGGGGGTCGGGATACGCAGTATTTT,CAISEPGQGGRDTQYF
TRBV5-1,NA,NA,TRBJ2-2,TGCGCCAGCAGCTTGGTTGGACAAGGTGGCACCGGGGAGCTGTTTTTT,CASSLVGQGGTGELFF
TRBV6-1,NA,NA,TRBJ2-1,TGTGCCAGCAGTGATCCCACCGAGCAGTTCTTC,CASSDPTEQFF
TRBV19,TRBD2,NA,TRBJ2-1,TGTGCCAGTAGTTTCACGCGAGCGGGGGGGAGAGATGAGCAGTTCTTC,CASSFTRAGGRDEQFF
TRBV25-1,NA,NA,TRBJ2-3,TGTGCCAGCAGTGATACCAGGGTTCAGTATTTT,CASSDTRVQYF
TRBV29-1,TRBD2,NA,TRBJ2-5,TGCAGCGCCACTAGCGGGGAAGAGACCCAGTACTTC,CSATSGEETQYF
TRBV13,TRBD1,NA,TRBJ1-4,TGTGCCAGCAGCGCGGACAGGGCGGCGGAAAAACTGTTTTTT,CASSADRAAEKLFF
TRBV19,NA,NA,TRBJ2-5,TGTGCCAGTAGTATACAGGGACAAGAGACCCAGTACTTC,CASSIQGQETQYF
TRBV6-5,NA,NA,TRBJ1-4,TGTGCCAGCAGTTACGGCGCGGGAAAACTGTTTTTT,CASSYGAGKLFF
TRBV18,NA,NA,TRBJ1-1,TGTGCCAGCTTACAGGGCATGAACACTGAAGCTTTCTTT,CASLQGMNTEAFF
TRBV18,TRBD2,NA,TRBJ2-7,TGTGCCAGCTCACCACGCGGGGAGGGACTAGCGGCAGGCGAGCAGTACTTC,CASSPRGEGLAAGEQYF
TRBV27,NA,NA,TRBJ2-1,TGTGCCAGCTCTGCGAGTCATGAGCAGTTCTTC,CASSASHEQFF
TRBV18,NA,NA,TRBJ1-5,TGTGCCAGCTCACCACTAGGCGGGAACAATCAGCCCCAGCATTTT,CASSPLGGNNQPQHF
TRBV19,NA,NA,TRBJ1-4,TGTGCCAGTAGTGCCAACTCAGGAACTAATGAAAAACTGTTTTTT,CASSANSGTNEKLFF
TRBV4-3,NA,medium-sized,TRBJ2-3,TGCGCCAGCAGCCAAGACAGCCCCATGCGCGATACGCAGTATTTT,CASSQDSPMRDTQYF
TRBV7-9,NA,NA,TRBJ1-6,TGTGCCAGCAGCTGGGGGGGGAGCTCCTATAATTCACCCCTCCACTTT,CASSWGGSSYNSPLHF
TRBV10-2,TRBD2,NA,TRBJ2-5,TGCGCCACTGGGACTAGCGGGCAAGAGACCCAGTACTTC,CATGTSGQETQYF
TRBV5-1,TRBD1,once,TRBJ2-7,TGCGCCAGCACCCCGAGGGACAGGGGATCCTACGAGCAGTACTTC,CASTPRDRGSYEQYF
TRBV27,NA,NA,TRBJ2-3,TGTGCCAGCAGTTCGACAGATACGCAGTATTTT,CASSSTDTQYF
TRBV19,NA,NA,TRBJ1-2,TGTGCCAGTAGTATAGGCAGCCCCTCCGGTGGCTACACCTTC,CASSIGSPSGGYTF
TRBV21-1,NA,NA,TRBJ2-3,TGTGCCAGCAGCAAGGGGACAGGGGGTCAGGCGCAGTATTTT,CASSKGTGGQAQYF
TRBV6-5,NA,NA,TRBJ1-4,TGTGCCAGCAGTTACTCCTCTAGACCTAATGAAAAACTGTTTTTT,CASSYSSRPNEKLFF
TRBV11-3,NA,NA,TRBJ1-2,TGTGCCAGCAGCGCCCTAGGACACAGCTATGGCTACACCTTC,CASSALGHSYGYTF
TRBV6-6,NA,NA,TRBJ2-5,TGTGCCAGCGTGGAAGGGGTCGAGACCCAGTACTTC,CASVEGVETQYF
TRBV5-1,NA,NA,TRBJ1-1,TGCGCCAGCAGCTTGGGGTGGGGGATGGAGGCTGAAGCTTTCTTT,CASSLGWGMEAEAFF
TRBV7-2,NA,once,TRBJ2-5,TGTGCCAGCAGCTTAACGTGGCAGCAAGAGACCCAGTACTTC,CASSLTWQQETQYF
TRBV28,NA,NA,TRBJ2-3,TGTGCCAGCAGTCCACTACAGGGTTTCGATACGCAGTATTTT,CASSPLQGFDTQYF
TRBV18,NA,NA,TRBJ2-2,TGTGCCAGCTCACCACCACGGGGGAACTCCGGGGAGCTGTTTTTT,CASSPPRGNSGELFF